This entry is about one T cell receptor (beta chain). The antigen is unknown. V gave up 0 bases and J gave up 8 bases, with 11 bases separating them. This CDR3 spans 14 amino acids. Germline V gives CDR1 SGDLS, CDR2 YYNGEE. This sample is drawn from a study of beta chain features in type 1 diabetes. Background on the study: Patients and healthy donors were similar in age, gender and cell yields.

Study results and limitations: A potential PCR bias toward shorter templates would be equal in patient and control samples.

Expressed TCRB transcripts were sequenced because the entire RNA isolate underwent reverse transcription. Clones were read by immunoSEQ multiplex PCR, and TCRdb kept only the in-frame ones, dropping some. The data contain under 250,000 clones, around a quarter of them singletons. The collection from each donor was one heparinised blood draw averaging approximately 110 mL. Sequenced: central memory CD4+ T cells from blood. This sequence was found in a man between 25 and 39 years old in good health. V usage is TRBV9 and J usage is TRBJ1-4; tentatively, D is TRBD1 (6 bases). CDR3 sequence: CASSVGQGMEKLFF. In DNA, the CDR3 is TGTGCCAGCAGCGTAGGGCAGGGGATGGAAAAACTGTTTTTT.